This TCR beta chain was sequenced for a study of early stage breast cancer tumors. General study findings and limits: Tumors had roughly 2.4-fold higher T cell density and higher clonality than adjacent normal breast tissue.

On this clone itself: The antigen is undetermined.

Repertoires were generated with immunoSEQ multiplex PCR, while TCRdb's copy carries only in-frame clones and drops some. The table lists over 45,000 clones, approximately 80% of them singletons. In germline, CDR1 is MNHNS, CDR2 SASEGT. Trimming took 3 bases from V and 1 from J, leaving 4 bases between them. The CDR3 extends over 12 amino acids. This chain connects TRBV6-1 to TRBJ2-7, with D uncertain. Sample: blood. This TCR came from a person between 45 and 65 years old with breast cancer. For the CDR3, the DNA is TGTGCCAGCAGTGAGGGGTCCTACGAGCAGTACTTC. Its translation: CASSEGSYEQYF.